A single TCR beta chain is shown here with its context. A J-beta primer mix and a sample-barcoded 5' primer were used in a second PCR of about 7 to 12 cycles. TCRdb reprocessed the 5' RACE reads via MiXCR and lists one record per CDR3 protein. The sample lists hundreds of thousands of distinct CDR3 sequences; roughly 45% were seen once. This sample is part of a study of blood T cells in healthy people across ages. Each sample provided at least 6 micrograms of extracted total RNA. The source is a woman aged 55-75 years in good health. Specimen: blood.

The DNA of the CDR3 is TGTGCCAGCAGTATGGACGGTGCAACCGGGGATGAAAAACTGTTTTTT. Translating gives CASSMDGATGDEKLFF. V usage is TRBV25-1 and J usage is TRBJ1-4; D not resolved. The germline gives CDR1 MGHDK, CDR2 SYGVNS. The CDR3 covers 16 residues. Trimming took 5 bases from V and 6 from J, leaving 19 bases between them.